This T cell receptor beta chain comes out of a study of T cell clonotyping in hematopoietic cell transplantation. The table came from immunoSEQ multiplex PCR; TCRdb's copy has only in-frame clones and leaves some out. Of more than 25,000 clones in the sample, about 92% were seen once. This sample's time point: recipient sample about 28 days before transplant, after cytoreduction. The CDR3 is made up of 16 amino acids. The V gene lost 4 bases and the J gene lost 1 base, with 17 bases spanning the gap. CDR1 and CDR2 from the germline V gene are SGHRS and YFSETQ. The source of this sequence is a man aged 45-60 years with acute myeloid leukemia. Some clones in this sample may be carry-over from other donors' samples. The chain combines TRBV5-1 with TRBJ1-2; possible D gene TRBD1, 6 bases. Material: peripheral blood mononuclear cells, obtained before stem cell transplant. The CDR3 is CASSPKTGTVNYGYTF. CDR3 nucleotides: TGCGCCAGCAGCCCCAAAACAGGGACGGTTAACTATGGCTACACCTTC.